A single sample is the source of the 27 T cell receptor beta chains below, sequenced in a study of T cells after yellow fever vaccination (dated by TCRdb to about 2019). Library method: 5' RACE. Sequencing instrument: Illumina HiSeq 2500. TCRdb redid the processing of the public reads, applying fastp at Q25 and MiXCR, and retained in-frame beta chains. A single entry per CDR3 protein holds the most common genes and DNA from its merged rows. The sample table contains tens of thousands of distinct CDR3 sequences; only one count was recorded for around 6.9% of them. Clones ranked in the top ten supply 30% to 40% of the sample. Interpreted using the paper, the treatment or condition label stands for: live attenuated yellow fever vaccine strain. The material was CD8+ T cells sorted from PBMCs, obtained 4 to 6 days after the first yellow fever vaccination. The origin of the receptors is a man aged 18 to 30 who received the YFV17D yellow fever vaccine.

Many counts were recorded for this clonotype. This rearrangement joins TRBV10-3 to TRBJ2-7, with 8 positions matching TRBD1. Germline CDR1 and CDR2: ENHRY and SYGVKD. The V segment lost 8 bases and the J segment 7 bases; nucleotides outside the gene matches: 10. This CDR3 contains 13 residues. The CDR3 reads CAIGGTGPSEQYF. The CDR3 nucleotides read TGTGCCATCGGGGGGACAGGCCCTTCTGAGCAGTACTTC.

This clonotype was recorded many times. The chain combines TRBV4-1 with TRBJ1-1; a possible D gene is TRBD1 (6 bases). Germline V gene data show CDR1 as MGHRA and CDR2 as YSYEKL. CDR3 length equals 13 residues. V lost 2 bases to trimming and J lost 5 bases, with 9 bases between them. CDR3 bases: TGCGCCAGCAGCCAAATTGGGACAACTGAAGCTTTCTTT. Its translation is CASSQIGTTEAFF.

This rearrangement joins TRBV4-1 to TRBJ2-7; D ambiguous. The CDR3 runs to 15 residues. Germline V CDR1 and CDR2: MGHRA, YSYEKL. Between the trimmed V and J ends, which lost 0 bases and 2 bases, there was a span of 11 bases. The CDR3 DNA sequence: TGCGCCAGCAGCCAAGATCTGGGCGAAACCTACGAGCAGTACGTC. Translating gives CASSQDLGETYEQYV.

This clonotype was found many times. The genes are TRBV12-3 or TRBV12-4 and TRBJ1-1; D gene unclear. The CDR3 covers 12 residues. V was trimmed by 7 bases and J by 1 base, leaving 7 bases between them. CDR3 sequence: CASTLGNTEAFF. CDR3 DNA sequence: TGTGCCAGCACTCTCGGGAACACTGAAGCTTTCTTT.

This clonotype was counted ten times or more. The chain employs TRBV7-9 and TRBJ1-3; possibly TRBD1 for D (6 bases). The CDR3 length is 16 residues. Trimming shortened V by 5 bases and J by 0 bases, and 14 bases separated the two germline ends. Germline V gene lookup returns CDR1 SEHNR and CDR2 FQNEAQ (reference sequence). The CDR3 protein is CASSPSTGLSGNTIYF. In DNA, the CDR3 is TGTGCCAGCAGCCCTTCTACAGGGCTCTCTGGAAACACCATATATTTT. Full variable domain (rest looked up from reference TRBV7-9 and TRBJ1-3): DTGVSQNPRHKITKRGQNVTFRCDPISEHNRLYWYRQTLGQGPEFLTYFQNEAQLEKSRLLSDRFSAERPKGSFSTLEIQRTEQGDSAMYLCASSPSTGLSGNTIYFGEGSWLTVV.

In its sample, this clonotype was seen a few times. The J gene is TRBJ2-7, the V gene TRBV4-3; 8 bases are a match to TRBD2. Germline lookup yields CDR1 LGHNA and CDR2 YSLEER. CDR3 size: 16 residues. The V gene end was trimmed by 0 bases and the J gene end by 2 bases; junction bases not matched to a gene: 6. CDR3 in amino acids: CASSQDRGGLTYEQYV. The CDR3, as DNA: TGCGCCAGCAGCCAAGATCGGGGGGGCCTGACCTACGAGCAGTACGTC.

This clonotype was counted a few times. The chain combines TRBV6-2 or TRBV6-3 with TRBJ2-1; TRBD2 aligns across 11 bases. CDR1 and CDR2 from the germline V gene are MNHEY and SVGEGT. The CDR3 is 16 residues long. V shed 8 bases and J 7 bases; nucleotides not matched to a gene: 13. The DNA of the CDR3 is TGTGCCAGCTTAGCGGGGGGGCGAATCCGGCAGAATGAGCAGTTCTTC. Amino acid sequence: CASLAGGRIRQNEQFF.

This clonotype was counted ten times or more. The chain links TRBV4-2 to TRBJ1-2, with D possibly TRBD1 on 6 matching bases. V gave up 2 bases and J gave up 4 bases, with 11 bases separating them. Germline assignment: CDR1 LGHNA and CDR2 YNFKEQ. CDR3 length: 14 amino acids. The DNA of the CDR3 is TGTGCCAGCAGCCAACCACAGGGTACCTATGGCTACACCTTC. Amino acid sequence: CASSQPQGTYGYTF.

Ten or more counts support this clonotype. V and J are TRBV29-1 and TRBJ2-7; D is possibly TRBD1 or TRBD2 (5 bases each). The CDR3 spans 13 residues. V was shortened by 0 bases and J by 2 bases, with 8 bases between the two germline ends. From germline, CDR1 is SQVTM and CDR2 ANQGSEA. The CDR3 here is CSVEEGVPYEQYF. Written as DNA, the CDR3 is TGCAGCGTTGAAGAGGGGGTCCCCTACGAGCAGTACTTC.

The genes are TRBV10-3 and TRBJ2-1; TRBD2 aligns across 9 bases. The CDR3 is 16 residues long. V lost 0 bases to trimming and J lost 6 bases; unmatched junction nucleotides: 6. Germline V gene lookup returns CDR1 ENHRY and CDR2 SYGVKD. CDR3 sequence: CAISESGGGAANEQFF. The CDR3 DNA follows: TGTGCCATCAGTGAGTCGGGCGGGGGGGCCGCCAATGAGCAGTTCTTC.

This clonotype was observed once. The genes are TRBV27 and TRBJ1-2; D remains unclear. The CDR3 runs to 15 residues. V lost 0 bases and J lost 3, with 11 bases in between. Germline CDR1 MNHEY, CDR2 SMNVEV (reference sequence). DNA for the CDR3: TGTGCCAGCAGTTTATCAGCCGGGTCACACTATGGCTACACCTTC. Translating gives CASSLSAGSHYGYTF.

The gene calls are TRBV11-2 and TRBJ2-3, with unresolved D. The CDR3 length is 16 residues. V shed 1 base and J shed 1 base, with 12 bases lying between them. Germline-derived CDR1 and CDR2 are SGHAT and FQNNGV. The CDR3 bases are TGTGCCAGCAGCTTAGGTCCACGATCCGGCACAGATACGCAGTATTTT. It is translated as CASSLGPRSGTDTQYF.

The rearrangement uses TRBV4-2 and TRBJ1-1; 8 nucleotides agree with TRBD1. Trimming at V came to 3 bases and at J to 1 base, leaving 7 bases not matched to a gene. The CDR3 extends over 16 amino acids. The germline gives CDR1 LGHNA, CDR2 YNFKEQ. DNA for the CDR3: TGTGCCAGCAGCCATATACAGGGGGAGGGGAACACTGAAGCTTTCTTT. This codes for CASSHIQGEGNTEAFF.

The chain has TRBV4-1 and TRBJ1-6, with D possibly TRBD1 on 5 matching bases. V lost 4 bases and J lost 14, with 12 bases in between. Germline V lookup: CDR1 MGHRA, CDR2 YSYEKL. This CDR3 comprises 12 residues. The CDR3, as DNA: TGCGCCAGCAGCCGACTGGGGGTCACCCTCCACTTT. The encoded protein is CASSRLGVTLHF.

The V call is TRBV7-9, the J call TRBJ1-2; 8 bases map to TRBD1. The V gene's germline CDR1 is SEHNR and CDR2 FQNEAQ (reference sequence). The CDR3 length is 14 residues. V shed 6 bases and J 6 bases; nucleotides not matched to a gene: 9. CDR3 sequence reads: CASSLDRVGDGYTF. The DNA of the CDR3 is TGTGCCAGCAGTCTGGACAGGGTAGGAGATGGCTACACCTTC.

This clonotype has only a few counts. The chain employs TRBV9 and TRBJ2-2, with TRBD2 identical over 12 bases. CDR1 SGDLS and CDR2 YYNGEE come from the germline V gene. The CDR3 extends over 17 amino acids. J was trimmed by 7 bases and V by 3 bases; bases with no gene match: 10. The CDR3 bases are TGTGCCAGCAGCGGGGGACTAGCGGGCGCCCATGGCGGGGAGCTGTTTTTT. Protein product: CASSGGLAGAHGGELFF.

This clonotype appeared a single time. A much larger clonotype is one base distant, so this may be a read error. This sequence joins TRBV7-6 and TRBJ1-5; no definite D call. V dropped 5 bases and J dropped 2 bases, with 10 bases sitting between them. The CDR3 covers 14 residues. Germline assignment: CDR1 SGHVS and CDR2 FNYEAQ. As DNA, the CDR3 is TGTGCCAGCAGCCAAGGCGGGGGCAATCAGCCCCAGCATTTT. Residues: CASSQGGGNQPQHF.

J is TRBJ2-1 and V is TRBV5-1, with 14 bases lining up with TRBD2. J lost 5 bases, V lost 3 bases, and 7 bases had no gene match. The CDR3 sequence is 17 residues long. Germline V gene lookup returns CDR1 SGHRS and CDR2 YFSETQ. The CDR3 spells CASSWGLAGAQNNEQFF. The CDR3 DNA reads TGCGCCAGCAGCTGGGGACTAGCGGGGGCCCAAAACAATGAGCAGTTCTTC.

This chain links TRBV15 with TRBJ2-5, with 7 bases lining up with TRBD1. There are 19 residues in the CDR3. Germline-derived CDR1 and CDR2 are LNHNV and YYDKDF (reference sequence). The junction had 22 bases not matched to a gene; V was cut back by 5 bases and J by 4 bases. The CDR3 region is CATSGTETGYNHLGETQYF. CDR3 coding DNA: TGTGCCACCAGCGGGACGGAGACAGGGTATAATCATTTGGGAGAGACCCAGTACTTC.

This clonotype was observed many times. The rearrangement uses TRBV7-9 and TRBJ2-2; D perhaps matches TRBD2 (5 bases). Germline CDR1 reads SEHNR; CDR2 reads FQNEAQ (reference sequence). Trimming removed 6 bases at V and 3 bases at J, with 17 bases between. The CDR3 contains 16 residues. CDR3 nucleotide sequence: TGTGCCAGCAGACTAGAGAGGGCCCCTCACACCGGGGAGCTGTTTTTT. This gives the protein CASRLERAPHTGELFF.

The chain carries TRBV5-1 and TRBJ2-3, with D tentatively TRBD2 (6 bases). Trimming removed 0 bases from V and 2 bases from J, with 10 bases in between. The CDR3 has 15 residues. In germline, CDR1 is SGHRS, CDR2 YFSETQ. The CDR3 protein is CASSLERGNTDTQYF. CDR3 nucleotides: TGCGCCAGCAGCTTGGAACGGGGGAACACAGATACGCAGTATTTT.

This rearrangement joins TRBV29-1 to TRBJ1-1; D is possibly TRBD1 (5 bases). Germline CDR1 is SQVTM and CDR2 is ANQGSEA. The length of the CDR3 is 13 residues. Trimming shortened V by 5 bases and J by 4 bases, and 14 bases separated the two germline ends. The CDR3 bases are TGCAGCGTTCTATTATCGGGGACCACTGAAGCTTTCTTT. It codes for CSVLLSGTTEAFF.

This clonotype came up many times. The chain has TRBV6-2 or TRBV6-3 and TRBJ1-5, with 9 bases fitting TRBD1. Germline V CDR1 and CDR2: MNHEY, SVGEGT. Trimming removed 7 bases from V and 6 bases from J; junction bases left unmatched: 7. This CDR3 is built from 14 residues. CDR3 bases: TGTGCCAGCACCCCGGGACAGGGAGTTCAGCCCCAGCATTTT. This encodes CASTPGQGVQPQHF.

This clonotype was counted a few times. The chain joins TRBV20-1 to TRBJ1-5; TRBD1 matches at 7 bases. CDR1 DFQATT and CDR2 SNEGSKA come from the germline V gene (reference sequence). V dropped 4 bases and J dropped 3; count of bases not matched to a gene: 12. The CDR3 has 16 residues. The chain's CDR3 is CSAKGEVQGYNQPQHF. CDR3 nucleotide sequence: TGCAGTGCTAAAGGAGAAGTACAGGGGTACAATCAGCCCCAGCATTTT.

This clonotype turned up a few times. This chain joins TRBV18 and TRBJ1-5; no clear D. Germline CDR1 reads KGHSH; CDR2 reads LQKENI. V was cut by 3 bases and J by 5 bases, with 8 bases left in between. The CDR3 is made up of 13 amino acids. The CDR3 here is CASSPLPYQPQHF. CDR3 in DNA: TGTGCCAGCTCACCCCTCCCCTATCAGCCCCAGCATTTT.

This chain connects TRBV29-1 to TRBJ1-1; no firm D call. This CDR3 is 10 amino acids long. CDR1 is SQVTM, CDR2 ANQGSEA, per germline. The ends were cut back, 5 bases at V and 4 bases at J, with 5 bases in the middle. The CDR3 here is CSVIITEAFF. The CDR3 nucleotides are TGCAGCGTTATAATCACTGAAGCTTTCTTT.

This clonotype was detected a few times. The chain links TRBV4-1 to TRBJ2-1; TRBD2 matches at 10 bases. From germline, CDR1 is MGHRA and CDR2 YSYEKL. With V trimmed by 5 bases and J by 5 bases, 3 bases remained unmatched. This CDR3 comprises 14 residues. The CDR3 DNA sequence: TGCGCCAGCAGCGGAGCGGGGGGGCACAATGAGCAGTTCTTC. It encodes CASSGAGGHNEQFF.